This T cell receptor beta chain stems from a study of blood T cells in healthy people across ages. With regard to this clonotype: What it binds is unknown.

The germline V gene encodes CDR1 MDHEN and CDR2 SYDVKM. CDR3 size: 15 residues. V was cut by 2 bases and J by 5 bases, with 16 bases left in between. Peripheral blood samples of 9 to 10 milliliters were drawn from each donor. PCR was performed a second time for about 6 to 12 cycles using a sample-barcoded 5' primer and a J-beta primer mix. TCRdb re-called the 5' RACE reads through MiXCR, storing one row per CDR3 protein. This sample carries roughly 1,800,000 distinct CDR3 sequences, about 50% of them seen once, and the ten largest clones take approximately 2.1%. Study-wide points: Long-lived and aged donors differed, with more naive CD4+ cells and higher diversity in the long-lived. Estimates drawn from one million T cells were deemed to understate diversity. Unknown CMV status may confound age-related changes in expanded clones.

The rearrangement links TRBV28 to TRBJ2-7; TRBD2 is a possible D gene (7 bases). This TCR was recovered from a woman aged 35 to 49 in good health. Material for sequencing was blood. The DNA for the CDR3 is TGTGCCAGCAGTTTAGGACCCAGCGGGGACAACGAGCAGTACTTC. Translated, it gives CASSLGPSGDNEQYF.